The 15 T cell receptor beta chains presented below share a single source sample, sequenced in a study of blood T cell repertoires in COVID-19. Using immunoSEQ multiplex PCR, the repertoire was profiled, and TCRdb retains in-frame clones only, with some absent. The sample lists some 70,000 clones, 65% to 85% seen once, with about 10% in the top ten. Sequenced sample: peripheral blood. The receptors originated from a woman aged 50 to 60 with acute or convalescent COVID-19.

The chain has TRBV5-8 and TRBJ2-7; D not resolved. The V gene lost 4 bases and the J gene lost 3 bases, with 8 bases spanning the gap. The CDR3 has 12 residues. Germline V gives CDR1 SGHTS, CDR2 YDEGEE. CDR3 sequence (DNA): TGTGCCAGCAGCGGCAGGAACTACGAGCAGTACTTC. This gives the protein CASSGRNYEQYF.

This sequence joins TRBV29-1 and TRBJ1-1, with 9 bases matching TRBD1. The CDR3 length is 15 residues. Germline V gives CDR1 SQVTM, CDR2 ANQGSEA. Losses at the gene ends were 6 bases for V and 1 base for J; bases not matched to a gene: 9. CDR3 amino acids: CSVNKGQGENTEAFF. The CDR3 DNA reads TGCAGCGTCAATAAGGGACAGGGAGAGAACACTGAAGCTTTCTTT.

The V call is TRBV3-1 (or the pseudogene TRBV3-2), the J call TRBJ2-6; D unresolved. The ends were cut back, 1 base at V and 1 base at J, with 8 bases in the middle. The germline gives CDR1 LGHDT, CDR2 YNNKEL (reference sequence). The CDR3 contains 16 residues. DNA for the CDR3: TGTGCCAGCAGCCAAGCGTCTAGGTCTGGGGCCAACGTCCTGACTTTC. Amino acid sequence: CASSQASRSGANVLTF.

This chain connects TRBV3-1 (or the pseudogene TRBV3-2) to TRBJ1-1, with a possible D match to TRBD1 (5 bases). Germline CDR1 reads LGHDT; CDR2 reads YNNKEL (reference sequence). Between the trimmed V and J ends, which lost 5 bases and 1 base, there was a span of 11 bases. The CDR3 has 14 residues. CDR3 nucleotide sequence: TGTGCCAGCAGCAACCAACAGGCGAACACTGAAGCTTTCTTT. Protein product: CASSNQQANTEAFF.

As for this clone: Other DNA sequences in this specimen translate into the identical CDR3. This sequence joins TRBV19 and TRBJ2-7; 7 positions agree with TRBD1. CDR1 and CDR2 (germline): LNHDA, SQIVND (reference sequence). This CDR3 has 13 residues. V dropped 3 bases and J dropped 2; count of bases not matched to a gene: 1. The CDR3 nucleotides are TGTGCCAGTAGTATTCAGGGGGCCTACGAGCAGTACTTC. The encoded protein is CASSIQGAYEQYF.

The chain joins TRBV7-2 to TRBJ1-6; 7 bases match TRBD1. V trimming: 5 bases; J trimming: 7 bases; junction bases outside the gene matches: 5. CDR1 and CDR2 from the germline V gene are SGHTA and FQGNSA. CDR3 length: 14 residues. CDR3 protein: CASSPRQGNSPLHF. The DNA for the CDR3 is TGTGCCAGCAGCCCGAGACAGGGAAATTCACCCCTCCACTTT.

This clone was detected only a few times. The V and J genes are TRBV18 and TRBJ1-1; D remains unclear. V was cut by 8 bases and J by 5 bases, with 12 bases left in between. In germline, CDR1 is KGHSH, CDR2 LQKENI. CDR3 length: 12 residues. The CDR3 DNA is TGTGCCAGCCGCTTACGCGAGACTGAAGCTTTCTTT. This sequence encodes CASRLRETEAFF.

This clone was counted a few times. The chain joins TRBV5-5 to TRBJ1-4, with a weak D call TRBD1 (6 bases). Germline V gene data show CDR1 as SGHKS and CDR2 as YYEKEE (reference sequence). V lost 0 bases and J 4 bases, leaving 10 bases between the germline ends. The CDR3 spans 15 residues. CDR3 residues: CASSLGGQSNEKLFF. CDR3 nucleotides: TGTGCCAGCAGCTTGGGAGGACAGAGTAATGAAAAACTGTTTTTT.

The rearrangement joins TRBV29-1 to TRBJ2-4, with D maybe TRBD1 (6 bases). The germline V gene encodes CDR1 SQVTM and CDR2 ANQGSEA. V was clipped by 7 bases and J by 0 bases, with 19 bases between them. This CDR3 region has 16 residues. This CDR3 reads CSATPGTSLAKNIQYF. DNA for the CDR3: TGCAGCGCGACCCCCGGGACATCGCTAGCCAAAAACATTCAGTACTTC.

The rearrangement joins TRBV28 to TRBJ1-5; 8 bases map to TRBD1. With 6 bases clipped from V and 5 bases from J, the junction kept 12 bases outside the gene matches. Germline V gene lookup returns CDR1 MDHEN and CDR2 SYDVKM. The CDR3 is 16 amino acids. For the CDR3, the DNA is TGTGCCAGCAGCCCGGGACAGGTGCTGAGTTATCAGCCCCAGCATTTT. Its protein is CASSPGQVLSYQPQHF.

J is TRBJ1-2 and V is TRBV27, with a possible D match to TRBD1 (5 bases). The V gene lost 5 bases and the J gene lost 5 bases, with 18 bases spanning the gap. The germline V gene has CDR1 MNHEY and CDR2 SMNVEV (reference sequence). The CDR3 contains 15 residues. The CDR3 loop is CASSPLTVNSYGYTF. The CDR3 nucleotides are TGTGCCAGCAGTCCCTTGACAGTAAACTCATATGGCTACACCTTC.

This chain uses TRBV5-1 with TRBJ2-6; tentatively, D is TRBD2 (6 bases). This CDR3 comprises 17 residues. V shed 0 bases and J shed 0 bases, with 10 bases lying between them. In germline, CDR1 is SGHRS, CDR2 YFSETQ. Written as DNA, the CDR3 is TGCGCCAGCAGCTTGGGCGGGGCACCCTCTGGGGCCAACGTCCTGACTTTC. Its protein is CASSLGGAPSGANVLTF.

DNA for the CDR3: TGTGCCAGCAGCTTAAATTGGGGATCCAGGGGGAGCAGAAATGAGCAGTTCTTC. Translation: CASSLNWGSRGSRNEQFF. The rearrangement joins TRBV7-9 to TRBJ2-1; TRBD1 matches 7 bases. The germline V gene has CDR1 SEHNR and CDR2 FQNEAQ (reference sequence). After removal of 2 bases from V and 7 bases from J, the junction contained 17 bases not matched to a gene. CDR3 length: 18 residues.

V usage is TRBV7-8 and J usage is TRBJ1-3, with D perhaps TRBD1 (6 bases). V was shortened by 5 bases and J by 0 bases, with 17 bases between the two germline ends. This CDR3 is 17 amino acids long. CDR1 is SGHVS, CDR2 FQNEAQ, per germline. The DNA of the CDR3 is TGTGCCAGCAGCACCCGACAGGCTGAGAGCTCTGGAAACACCATATATTTT. This gives the protein CASSTRQAESSGNTIYF.

The chain couples TRBV2 to TRBJ2-7; TRBD1 agrees at 9 bases. V was clipped by 6 bases and J by 12 bases; unmatched bases: 12. CDR1 SNHLY and CDR2 FYNNEI come from the germline V gene. The CDR3 is 13 amino acids. The CDR3 is CASSSGQGEIRYF. CDR3 coding DNA: TGTGCCAGCAGCTCGGGACAGGGAGAAATTAGGTACTTC.